Listed here is a single TCR beta chain. These data come from a study of cytomegalovirus exposure and HLA in healthy donors. The PCR ran on 60 Vbeta and 13 Jbeta primers. Repertoires were generated with immunoSEQ multiplex PCR, while TCRdb's copy carries only in-frame clones and drops some. The repertoire consists of 150,000 to 200,000 clones, with roughly 71% occurring once and the leading ten covering about 3%. Germline values: CDR1 PRHDT, CDR2 FYEKMQ (reference sequence). The CDR3 length is 16 residues. The junction had 8 bases not matched to a gene; V was cut back by 5 bases and J by 2 bases. Sequenced sample: PBMCs. V is TRBV13 and J is TRBJ2-2, with TRBD1 matching 7 bases. The receptor's source is a woman aged 45-59 years in good health and CMV-seropositive. CDR3: CASSPGGWGNTGELFF. CDR3 DNA sequence: TGTGCCAGCAGCCCAGGGGGATGGGGTAACACCGGGGAGCTGTTTTTT. Variable domain in full (rest from reference TRBV13 and TRBJ2-2): AAGVIQSPRHLIKEKRETATLKCYPIPRHDTVYWYQQGPGQDPQFLISFYEKMQSDKGSIPDRFSAQQFSDYHSELNMSSLELGDSALYFCASSPGGWGNTGELFFGEGSRLTVL.